The 15 T cell receptor beta chains listed next were all sequenced from one sample in a study of shared clonotypes between healthy human individuals. Repertoires were generated with immunoSEQ multiplex PCR, while TCRdb's copy carries only in-frame clones and drops some. The data contain 450,000 to 550,000 clones, approximately 85% of them singletons. Sample: PBMCs. The receptors come from a woman in her 40s in good health. Some clones in this sample may be carry-over from other donors' samples.

This sequence joins TRBV7-2 and TRBJ1-5; no reliable D call. This CDR3 spans 12 amino acids. Trimming stripped 3 bases from V and 6 bases from J, with 6 bases between. CDR1 is SGHTA, CDR2 FQGNSA, per germline. CDR3 bases: TGTGCCAGCAGCTTTCCCAGTCAGCCCCAGCATTTT. Translation gives CASSFPSQPQHF.

This chain joins TRBV27 and TRBJ2-4; tentatively, D is TRBD1 (5 bases). The length of the CDR3 is 16 residues. CDR1 and CDR2 from the germline V gene are MNHEY and SMNVEV (reference sequence). V was shortened by 5 bases and J by 5 bases, with 19 bases between the two germline ends. The CDR3 DNA follows: TGTGCCAGCAGTCGACGCAACGAAGGGGCGCAAAACATTCAGTACTTC. Protein sequence: CASSRRNEGAQNIQYF.

The chain joins TRBV7-2 to TRBJ1-2; the D gene is possibly TRBD1 (5 bases). The germline CDR1 and CDR2 sequences are SGHTA and FQGNSA. V shed 1 base and J shed 8 bases, with 11 bases lying between them. The CDR3 runs to 13 residues. The CDR3 DNA follows: TGTGCCAGCAGCTTAGATCTGGGACGAGGCTACACCTTC. This translates into CASSLDLGRGYTF.

This clone occurred once. The DNA for the CDR3 is TGTGCCATCAGTACGTCGCAGGGGGCAGGCACCGGGGAGCTGTTTTTT. Encoded protein: CAISTSQGAGTGELFF. The chain couples TRBV10-3 to TRBJ2-2; the match to TRBD1 covers 8 bases. The CDR3 loop spans 16 amino acids. Germline V gene data show CDR1 as ENHRY and CDR2 as SYGVKD. J gave up 4 bases and V 5 bases, and 9 bases lay outside the gene matches.

The V call is TRBV6-1, the J call TRBJ2-5; D gene uncertain. Trimming removed 7 bases at V and 2 bases at J, with 14 bases between. The germline V gene encodes CDR1 MNHNS and CDR2 SASEGT. The length of the CDR3 is 14 residues. CDR3: CASKPGPTQETQYF. For the CDR3, the DNA is TGTGCCAGCAAGCCGGGCCCAACACAAGAGACCCAGTACTTC.

The chain employs TRBV6-1 and TRBJ1-1; D gene unclear. Trimming removed 0 bases at V and 11 bases at J, with 16 bases between. CDR1 and CDR2 (germline): MNHNS, SASEGT. This CDR3 comprises 14 residues. The CDR3 loop reads CASSEAGDRHGAFF. The CDR3 nucleotides are TGTGCCAGCAGTGAAGCAGGTGATAGACACGGGGCTTTCTTT.

The V call is TRBV28, the J call TRBJ2-7, with 12 bases lining up with TRBD2. CDR1 is MDHEN, CDR2 SYDVKM, per germline. With 4 bases clipped from V and 4 bases from J, the junction kept 5 bases outside the gene matches. CDR3 size: 15 residues. CDR3 protein: CASSSIGTSGYEQYF. The CDR3 nucleotides read TGTGCCAGCAGTTCTATCGGGACTAGCGGGTACGAGCAGTACTTC. The whole variable domain, remainder taken from reference TRBV28 and TRBJ2-7, is DVKVTQSSRYLVKRTGEKVFLECVQDMDHENMFWYRQDPGLGLRLIYFSYDVKMKEKGDIPEGYSVSREKKERFSLILESASTNQTSMYLCASSSIGTSGYEQYFGPGTRLTVT.

This rearrangement joins TRBV7-2 to TRBJ2-5; 8 bases agree with TRBD2. From germline, CDR1 is SGHTA and CDR2 FQGNSA. With V trimmed by 5 bases and J by 5 bases, 13 bases remained unmatched. CDR3 size: 16 residues. The CDR3 protein is CASSQKRLAGSETQYF. CDR3 DNA sequence: TGTGCCAGCAGCCAAAAACGGTTAGCGGGATCGGAGACCCAGTACTTC.

The chain couples TRBV7-3 to TRBJ2-2, with 9 positions matching TRBD2. Losses at the gene ends were 1 base for V and 4 bases for J; bases not matched to a gene: 4. CDR1 SGHTA and CDR2 FQGTGA come from the germline V gene. The CDR3 is 16 amino acids. This CDR3 is CASSLIIAGATGELFF. CDR3 nucleotide sequence: TGTGCCAGCAGCTTAATAATAGCGGGAGCCACCGGGGAGCTGTTTTTT.

The chain employs TRBV2 and TRBJ2-1; no clear D gene. Germline CDR1 and CDR2: SNHLY and FYNNEI. The V end lost 7 bases, the J end lost 4 bases, and 5 bases lay between the germline ends. The CDR3 length is 11 residues. The CDR3 DNA follows: TGTGCCAGCAAACTGTACAATGAGCAGTTCTTC. Its protein product is CASKLYNEQFF.

CDR3 loop: CASSLLVRSGEQYF. CDR3 in DNA: TGTGCCAGCAGCTTGCTCGTCCGCTCGGGGGAGCAGTACTTC. This chain uses TRBV5-5 with TRBJ2-7; D is perhaps TRBD2 (5 bases). The CDR3 sequence is 14 residues long. CDR1 and CDR2 from the germline V gene are SGHKS and YYEKEE (reference sequence). Trimming cost V 1 base and J 7 bases, with 15 bases left between them.

This clone was recorded only once. This sequence joins TRBV7-2 and TRBJ2-7; D tentatively fits TRBD1 or TRBD2 (5 bases each). This CDR3 contains 16 residues. Germline CDR1 is SGHTA and CDR2 is FQGNSA. Between the trimmed V and J ends, which lost 1 base and 2 bases, there was a span of 15 bases. CDR3 residues: CASSLVEGIGAYEQYF. CDR3 coding DNA: TGTGCCAGCAGCTTAGTCGAGGGGATTGGGGCCTACGAGCAGTACTTC.

The chain combines TRBV19 with TRBJ1-5; 9 bases map to TRBD1. V dropped 9 bases and J dropped 5; count of bases not matched to a gene: 5. The germline V gene has CDR1 LNHDA and CDR2 SQIVND (reference sequence). The CDR3 has 13 amino acids. The CDR3 reads CASDGQGYQPQHF. The DNA of the CDR3 is TGTGCCAGCGACGGACAGGGGTATCAGCCCCAGCATTTT.

The chain is built from TRBV6-5 and TRBJ2-5, with D possibly matching TRBD2 (5 bases). Germline CDR1 reads MNHEY; CDR2 reads SVGAGI. With 8 bases removed from V and 5 bases from J, the gap between germline ends came to 15 bases. The CDR3 consists of 13 residues. The CDR3 nucleotides are TGTGCCAGCCGTAGCGTGAGAAGGGAGACCCAGTACTTC. It yields the protein CASRSVRRETQYF.

V and J are TRBV18 and TRBJ2-3; TRBD2 is a possible D gene (6 bases). Germline V CDR1 and CDR2: KGHSH, LQKENI. V was clipped by 0 bases and J by 4 bases, with 11 bases between them. This CDR3 is 15 amino acids long. The CDR3 protein is CASSPPISGADTQYF. In nucleotides, the CDR3 is TGTGCCAGCTCACCACCGATCTCGGGAGCAGATACGCAGTATTTT. Full variable domain (rest looked up from reference TRBV18 and TRBJ2-3): NAGVMQNPRHLVRRRGQEARLRCSPMKGHSHVYWYRQLPEEGLKFMVYLQKENIIDESGMPKERFSAEFPKEGPSILRIQQVVRGDSAAYFCASSPPISGADTQYFGPGTRLTVL.